This T cell receptor (beta chain) stems from a study of patients and donors after allogeneic stem cell transplantation. This clonotype has more than one count but fewer than ten. Germline is not matched at one junction end, which may reflect a read error. TCRdb passed the RT-PCR reads through MiXCR, listing each CDR3 protein once. The table records approximately 170,000 distinct CDR3 sequences, 24% of them present only once. The source is a human donor who was either an allogeneic HSCT recipient or a stem cell or donor lymphocyte infusion donor (not recorded which). It is not recorded whose cells these are; they may come from a transplant donor. Material: blood, either unsorted or a sorted T cell fraction (not recorded which).

CDR3 region: CASSQEGGKQYF. Here the CDR3 DNA reads TGTGCCAGCAGCCAAGAAGGGGGTAAGCAATACTTC. The gene calls are TRBV3-1 and TRBJ2-7; D is perhaps TRBD1 (6 bases). The CDR3 spans 12 residues. Germline V lookup: CDR1 LGHDT, CDR2 YNNKEL (reference sequence).